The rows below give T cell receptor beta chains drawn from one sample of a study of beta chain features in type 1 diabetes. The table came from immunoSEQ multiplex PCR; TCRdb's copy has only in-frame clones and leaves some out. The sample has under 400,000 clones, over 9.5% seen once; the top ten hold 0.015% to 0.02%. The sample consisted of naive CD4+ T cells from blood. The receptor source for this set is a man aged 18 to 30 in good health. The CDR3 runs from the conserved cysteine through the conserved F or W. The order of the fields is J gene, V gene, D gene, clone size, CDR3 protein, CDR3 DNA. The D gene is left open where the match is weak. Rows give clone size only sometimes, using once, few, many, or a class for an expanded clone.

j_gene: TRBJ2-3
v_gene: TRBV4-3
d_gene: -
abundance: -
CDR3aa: CASSQPESTDTQYF
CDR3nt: TGCGCCAGCAGCCAACCTGAATCTACGGATACGCAGTATTTT

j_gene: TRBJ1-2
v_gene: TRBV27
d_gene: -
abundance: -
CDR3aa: CASRSFGGFNYGYTF
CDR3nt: TGTGCCAGCAGATCATTCGGGGGTTTCAACTATGGCTACACCTTC

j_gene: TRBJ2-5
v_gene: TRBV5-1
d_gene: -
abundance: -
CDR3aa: CASSPQGSETQYF
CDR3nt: TGCGCCAGCAGCCCCCAGGGTTCCGAGACCCAGTACTTC

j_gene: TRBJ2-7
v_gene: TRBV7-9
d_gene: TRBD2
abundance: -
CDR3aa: CASSLAGTSGKLEQYF
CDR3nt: TGTGCCAGCAGCTTAGCAGGGACTAGCGGGAAGCTTGAGCAGTACTTC

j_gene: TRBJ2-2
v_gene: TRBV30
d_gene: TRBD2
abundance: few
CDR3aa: CAWSAGLVPGELFF
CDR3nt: TGTGCCTGGAGTGCCGGACTAGTGCCCGGGGAGCTGTTTTTT

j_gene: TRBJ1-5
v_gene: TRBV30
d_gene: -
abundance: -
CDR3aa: CAWSGGGFQPQHF
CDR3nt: TGTGCCTGGTCCGGGGGGGGGTTCCAGCCCCAGCATTTT

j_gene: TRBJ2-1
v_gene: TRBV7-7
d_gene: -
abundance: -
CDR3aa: CASSLLGPNEQFF
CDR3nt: TGTGCTAGCAGCTTGCTGGGGCCCAATGAGCAGTTCTTC

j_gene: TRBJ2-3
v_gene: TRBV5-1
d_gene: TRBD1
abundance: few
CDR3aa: CASSSAAGGRSDTQYF
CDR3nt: TGCGCCAGCAGCTCCGCCGCAGGGGGCAGATCGGATACGCAGTATTTT

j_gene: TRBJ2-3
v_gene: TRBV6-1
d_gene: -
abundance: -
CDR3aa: CATIKEDTDTQYF
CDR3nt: TGTGCCACCATAAAAGAGGACACAGATACGCAGTATTTT

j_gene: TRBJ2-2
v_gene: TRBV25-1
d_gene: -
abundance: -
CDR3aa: CASSGRLTGELFF
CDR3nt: TGTGCCAGCAGTGGTCGACTGACTGGGGAGCTGTTTTTT

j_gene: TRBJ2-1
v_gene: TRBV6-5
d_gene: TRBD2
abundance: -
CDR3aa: CASSRTSGSGGEQFF
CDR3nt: TGTGCCAGCAGTAGGACTAGCGGGAGTGGGGGTGAGCAGTTCTTC

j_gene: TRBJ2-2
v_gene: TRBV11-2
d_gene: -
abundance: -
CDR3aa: CASEDRPWDTGELFF
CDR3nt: TGTGCCAGCGAAGACAGGCCGTGGGACACCGGGGAGCTGTTTTTT

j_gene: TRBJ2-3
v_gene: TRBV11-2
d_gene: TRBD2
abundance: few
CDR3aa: CASSALAGGSTDTQYF
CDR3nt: TGTGCCAGCAGCGCGCTAGCGGGAGGCTCCACAGATACGCAGTATTTT

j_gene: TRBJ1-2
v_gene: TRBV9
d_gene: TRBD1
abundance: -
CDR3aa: CASSQRTGADYGYTF
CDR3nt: TGTGCCAGCAGTCAAAGGACAGGGGCTGACTATGGCTACACCTTC

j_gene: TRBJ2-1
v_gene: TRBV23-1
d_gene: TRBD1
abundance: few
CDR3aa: CANPDRGQARSYNEQFF
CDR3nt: TGCGCCAACCCGGACAGGGGACAGGCTCGCTCCTACAATGAGCAGTTCTTC

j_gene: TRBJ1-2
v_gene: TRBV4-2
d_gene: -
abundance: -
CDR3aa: CASSQDQGEGYTF
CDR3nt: TGTGCCAGCAGCCAAGATCAAGGAGAGGGCTACACCTTC

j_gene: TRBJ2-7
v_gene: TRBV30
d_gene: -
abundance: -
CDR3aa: CAWSQLGVSYEQYF
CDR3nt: TGTGCCTGGAGTCAACTCGGGGTTTCCTACGAGCAGTACTTC

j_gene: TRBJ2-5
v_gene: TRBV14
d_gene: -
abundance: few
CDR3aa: CASSQAGETQYF
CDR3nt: TGTGCCAGCAGCCAAGCGGGAGAGACCCAGTACTTC

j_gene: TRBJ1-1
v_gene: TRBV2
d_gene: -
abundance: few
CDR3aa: CASSLGVIAEAFF
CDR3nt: TGTGCCAGCAGCTTAGGGGTTATCGCTGAAGCTTTCTTT

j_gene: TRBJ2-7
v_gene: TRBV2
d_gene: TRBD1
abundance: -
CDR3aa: CASGGTGAYEQYF
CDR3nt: TGTGCCAGCGGTGGGACAGGGGCCTACGAGCAGTACTTC

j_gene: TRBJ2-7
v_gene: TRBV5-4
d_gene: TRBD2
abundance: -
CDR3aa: CASSRWTSGTSYEQYF
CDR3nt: TGTGCCAGCAGCCGCTGGACTAGCGGGACTTCCTACGAGCAGTACTTC

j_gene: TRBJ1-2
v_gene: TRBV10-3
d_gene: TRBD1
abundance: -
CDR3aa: CAIDRDYGYTF
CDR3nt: TGTGCCATCGACAGGGATTATGGCTACACCTTC

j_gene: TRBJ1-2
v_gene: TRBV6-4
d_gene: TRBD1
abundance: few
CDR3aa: CASSATGGHYTF
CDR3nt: TGTGCCAGCAGTGCCACAGGGGGCCACTACACCTTC

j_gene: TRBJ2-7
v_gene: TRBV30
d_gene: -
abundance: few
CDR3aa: CAWSAGDPPAFNYEQYF
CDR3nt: TGTGCCTGGAGTGCGGGGGACCCCCCTGCCTTTAATTACGAGCAGTACTTC

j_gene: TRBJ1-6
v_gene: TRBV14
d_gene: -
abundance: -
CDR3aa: CASSQGLSNSPLHF
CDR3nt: TGTGCCAGCAGCCAAGGTCTTTCGAATTCACCCCTCCACTTT

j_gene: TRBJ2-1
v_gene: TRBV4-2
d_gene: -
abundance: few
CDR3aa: CASSQEVIYRGNEQFF
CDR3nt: TGTGCCAGCAGCCAAGAAGTAATCTATCGGGGGAATGAGCAGTTCTTC

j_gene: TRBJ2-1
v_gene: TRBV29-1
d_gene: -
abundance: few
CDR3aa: CSVDPRSYNEQFF
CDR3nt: TGCAGCGTTGACCCCCGGTCCTACAATGAGCAGTTCTTC

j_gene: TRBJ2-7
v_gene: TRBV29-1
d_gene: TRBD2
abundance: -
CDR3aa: CSVEGISSGSSYEQYF
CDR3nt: TGCAGCGTTGAGGGGATTTCTAGCGGGAGCTCCTACGAGCAGTACTTC

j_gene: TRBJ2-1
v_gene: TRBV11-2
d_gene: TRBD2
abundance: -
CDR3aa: CASSPPSGAYNEQFF
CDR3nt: TGTGCCAGCAGCCCACCCAGCGGGGCCTACAATGAGCAGTTCTTC

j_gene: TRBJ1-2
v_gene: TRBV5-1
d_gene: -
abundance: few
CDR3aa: CASSPGPDSYGYTF
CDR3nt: TGCGCCAGCAGCCCGGGACCGGACAGCTATGGCTACACCTTC

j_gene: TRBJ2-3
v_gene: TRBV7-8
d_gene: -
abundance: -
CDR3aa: CASSLVGGTSTDTQYF
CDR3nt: TGTGCCAGCAGCTTAGTAGGGGGTACTAGCACAGATACGCAGTATTTT

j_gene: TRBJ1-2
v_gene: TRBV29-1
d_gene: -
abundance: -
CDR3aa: CSGNGGGGYTF
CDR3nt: TGCAGCGGTAACGGGGGTGGCGGCTACACCTTC

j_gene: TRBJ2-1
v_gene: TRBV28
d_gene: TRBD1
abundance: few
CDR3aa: CASSTPTGYNEQFF
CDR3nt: TGTGCCAGCAGTACCCCGACAGGGTACAATGAGCAGTTCTTC

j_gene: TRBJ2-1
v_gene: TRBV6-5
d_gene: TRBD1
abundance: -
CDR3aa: CARVKDRGGEKQFF
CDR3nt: TGTGCCAGGGTTAAGGACAGGGGGGGAGAGAAGCAGTTCTTC

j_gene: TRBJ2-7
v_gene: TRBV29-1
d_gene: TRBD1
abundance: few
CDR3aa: CSVAKDRVYEQYF
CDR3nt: TGCAGCGTTGCTAAGGACAGGGTCTACGAGCAGTACTTC

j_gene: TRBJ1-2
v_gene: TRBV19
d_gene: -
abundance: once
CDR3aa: CASSITNGGRRGYTF
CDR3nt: TGTGCCAGTAGTATTACGAATGGAGGTAGACGGGGCTACACCTTC